This T cell receptor (beta chain) was identified during a study of blood T cell repertoires in COVID-19. As for the study in general: Nucleic acid was either cDNA or gDNA, and it came from T cells, B-cell-depleted T cells, or PBMCs.

Per the original methods: Amplification with reference gene primers provided the estimates of nucleated cell counts. Profiled with immunoSEQ multiplex PCR; TCRdb holds only in-frame clones, not every one. For V, J and clone size, that table is used; D and trimming come from the DNA. The sample includes about 51,000 clones, 86% of them seen just once. Germline V gene lookup returns CDR1 SGHRS and CDR2 YFSETQ. The CDR3 has 18 residues. J lost 6 bases, V lost 2 bases, and 13 bases had no gene match. Sequencing was performed on peripheral blood. The TCR originated in a man aged 55 to 70 with acute or convalescent COVID-19. The chain is built from TRBV5-1 and TRBJ2-3; 12 bases line up with TRBD1. The CDR3 DNA reads as TGCGCCAGCAGCTTAGGGACAGGGGGCGTTAGCTTTTCGGATACGCAGTATTTT. Its translation is CASSLGTGGVSFSDTQYF.